Reported below is one TCR beta chain. Its target antigen remains unknown. No much larger clone exists at a distance of one base, and base qualities are not known. This entry is derived from a study of T cells after yellow fever vaccination (dated by TCRdb to the late 2010s). Background for the entire study: Libraries from fractions with low cell numbers were prepared with the SMART-Seq v4 Ultra Low Input RNA kit. Two healthy male donors, one aged 18 to 30 and one aged 30 to 40 years, were included in the cohort. Bulk TCR alpha and beta repertoires were sequenced longitudinally to track T-cell clones before and after primary and booster YFV17D yellow fever vaccination. Blood was collected at multiple timepoints before and after primary and secondary immunization, and bulk PBMC replicates and cell subsets were isolated. On the study overall, not on this receptor specifically: A small share of clonotypes occurred in both CD4 and CD8 compartments, likely arising from convergent recombination. Most clones expanded after primary vaccination were re-detected after the booster (around 96% of CD4 and around 88% of CD8), suggesting broad memory maintenance. Computational filtering was required because FACS-sorted repertoires could contain abundant contaminating clonotypes from the bulk population. Compared with the primary T-cell response, the secondary T-cell response was weaker but faster, peaking on day 5 rather than day 15. The study included only two donors, which limits how far the findings can be generalized.

TCR cDNA was synthesized by 5'RACE template switching, which introduced a universal primer site and unique molecular identifiers. Priming for cDNA synthesis came from both the TCR alpha and TCR beta constant segments. Two PCR steps were used to amplify libraries, with sample barcodes and sequencing adapters being added in the second step. Sequencing of the libraries was done on either Illumina HiSeq 2500 (2x100 bp) or NovaSeq (2x150 bp). The study's own analysis went as follows. Demultiplexing of reads and collapsing into UMI consensus sequences were performed with MIGEC, and V(D)J alignment was carried out with MiXCR. Clonotypes responding to the vaccine were identified with edgeR on replicate PBMC samples, with the criteria of FDR below 0.01 and a log2 fold change above 5 up to day 15. CD4 or CD8 identity was assigned to each bulk clonotype according to whether the clonotype was present at higher abundance in the sequenced CD4 repertoire or the sequenced CD8 repertoire. The public reads were reprocessed in TCRdb via fastp at Q25 and MiXCR, keeping in-frame beta chains. Here each entry gathers all rows of one CDR3 protein and keeps the most common genes and DNA. These V and J calls are TCRdb output, not the study's own analysis. Counted in this sample were 610,000 or so distinct CDR3 sequences; about 12% of them appeared once. The top ten clones comprise just under 15% of the sample.

The meaning of the sample's treatment or condition label: live attenuated yellow fever vaccine strain. At each blood-draw timepoint, two biological replicates of bulk PBMCs were obtained. A standard Ficoll-Paque protocol was used to isolate PBMCs from peripheral blood. RNA was extracted with TriZol from bulk PBMCs, CD4 and CD8 fractions, and dextramer-positive and dextramer-negative fractions. The sequencing here drew on PBMCs, taken on the day of the yellow fever booster vaccination. This TCR was sampled from a man aged 25 to 45 who received the YFV17D yellow fever vaccine.

This receptor has the CDR3 CASSLARQANSPLHF. The nucleotide sequence reads as follows: TGTGCCAGCAGCTTAGCGCGACAGGCTAATTCACCCCTCCACTTT. The chain links TRBV7-9 with TRBJ1-6, with TRBD1 as a weak D call on 6 bases. The V and J ends are trimmed by 0 bases and 6 bases, leaving 9 bases between them. Spanning cysteine to phenylalanine, the CDR3 consists of 15 amino acids. CDR3 DNA only is kept here, 45 bases in frame from base 1. The germline V gene (reference sequence) provides CDR1 SEHNR and CDR2 FQNEAQ.